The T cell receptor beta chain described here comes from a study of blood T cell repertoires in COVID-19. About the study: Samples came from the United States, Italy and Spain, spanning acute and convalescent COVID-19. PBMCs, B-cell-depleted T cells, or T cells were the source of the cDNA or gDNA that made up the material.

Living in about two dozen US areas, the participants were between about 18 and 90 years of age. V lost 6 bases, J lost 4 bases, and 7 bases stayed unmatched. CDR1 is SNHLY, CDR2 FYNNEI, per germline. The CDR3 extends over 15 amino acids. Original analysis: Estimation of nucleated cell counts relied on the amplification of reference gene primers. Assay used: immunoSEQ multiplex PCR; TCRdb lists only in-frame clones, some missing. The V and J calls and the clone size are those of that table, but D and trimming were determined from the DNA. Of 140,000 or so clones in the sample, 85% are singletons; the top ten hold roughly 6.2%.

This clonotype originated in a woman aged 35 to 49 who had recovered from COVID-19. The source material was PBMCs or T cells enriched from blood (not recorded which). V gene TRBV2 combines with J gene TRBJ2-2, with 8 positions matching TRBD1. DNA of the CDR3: TGTGCCAGCAGGCTGGACAGGGTAGGCACCGGGGAGCTGTTTTTT. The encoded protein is CASRLDRVGTGELFF.